A selection of T cell receptor beta chains follows, all from one sample in a study of shared clonotypes between healthy human individuals. Some clones are missing from TCRdb's copy, which holds only in-frame ones; the method was immunoSEQ multiplex PCR. Of 2 million to 2.5 million clones in the sample, more than 85% are singletons; the top ten hold about 0.41%. The material sequenced was naive CD4+ T cells from PBMCs. The receptors were gathered from a man between 18 and 29 years old in good health. Some clones in this sample may be carry-over from other donors' samples. Each CDR3 is given with its conserved first and last residue. The D gene is left open where the match is weak. Size values are once, few and many counts, or a class for expanded clones, and some rows have none.

size	V	J	D	DNA	CDR3
-	TRBV14	TRBJ1-1	-	TGTGCCAGCAGCCTTACCGGGACATCGAACACTGAAGCTTTCTTT	CASSLTGTSNTEAFF
-	TRBV2	TRBJ2-5	-	TGTGCCAGCAGTGGCCCGCAAGAGGGGACCCAGTACTTC	CASSGPQEGTQYF
-	TRBV28	TRBJ2-7	-	TGTGCCAGCAGCCGCGGCTCGGCGGGGGAGCAGTACTTC	CASSRGSAGEQYF
-	TRBV5-6	TRBJ2-1	TRBD2	TGTGCCAGCAGCGCACTAGCGGGAGTGGGAAATGAGCAGTTCTTC	CASSALAGVGNEQFF
-	TRBV5-1	TRBJ1-2	-	TGCGCCAGCAGCTTGTTTGTTCAGGGAAATGGCTACACCTTC	CASSLFVQGNGYTF
few	TRBV19	TRBJ1-5	TRBD1	TGTGCCAGTACCAACAGGGGCCCCAGCAATCAGCCCCAGCATTTT	CASTNRGPSNQPQHF
-	TRBV18	TRBJ2-1	-	TGTGCCAGCTCACCCTCTACGACTAGTTCCCTCTTCTCCTACAATGAGCAGTTCTTC	CASSPSTTSSLFSYNEQFF
-	TRBV4-1	TRBJ2-3	TRBD1	TGCGCCAGCAGCCAAGATAGGGGGCGGGATACGCAGTATTTT	CASSQDRGRDTQYF
-	TRBV5-4	TRBJ2-7	TRBD2	TGTGCCAGCAGCTCGCCCTACCGGGAGGGAACCTACGAGCAGTACTTC	CASSSPYREGTYEQYF
-	TRBV14	TRBJ2-1	TRBD2	TGTGCCAGCAGCCCACTAGCGGGGTTTTACAATGAGCAGTTCTTC	CASSPLAGFYNEQFF
once	TRBV6-6	TRBJ2-7	-	TGTGCCAGCAGTTACTCGGGGGTGGGAGAGGAGCAGTACTTC	CASSYSGVGEEQYF
-	TRBV5-1	TRBJ2-7	TRBD2	TGCGCCAGCAGCTTGGCTGGAGCGGGAGCGCCCTACGAGCAGTACTTC	CASSLAGAGAPYEQYF
-	TRBV5-1	TRBJ2-3	-	TGCGCCAGTGGCTATGACACAGATACGCAGTATTTT	CASGYDTDTQYF
-	TRBV9	TRBJ2-3	-	TGTGCCAGCAGCGTCGGGGGCACAGATACGCAGTATTTT	CASSVGGTDTQYF
once	TRBV6-5	TRBJ2-7	-	TGTGCCAGCAGAAAGGCGGCCGACGAGCAGTACTTC	CASRKAADEQYF
once	TRBV2	TRBJ2-1	-	TGTGCCAGCAGTGAATTGGAACTTGCGGATGAGCAGTTCTTC	CASSELELADEQFF
-	TRBV5-1	TRBJ1-3	-	TGCGCCAGCAGCTTGGTTGAGGGAGTGGGACTGGGAAACACCATATATTTT	CASSLVEGVGLGNTIYF
-	TRBV5-1	TRBJ2-2	TRBD2	TGCGCCAGCAGCGGCGGGCCGGGACTAGCGGGACCCACCGGGGAGCTGTTTTTT	CASSGGPGLAGPTGELFF
-	TRBV10-3	TRBJ2-4	-	TGTGCCATCAGTGAGTCTGGCAAGGGCAAAAACATTCAGTACTTC	CAISESGKGKNIQYF
-	TRBV7-2	TRBJ2-1	TRBD1	TGTGCCAGCAGCTTAGCTAGAGGTCGGACAGGGGGCAACAATGAGCAGTTCTTC	CASSLARGRTGGNNEQFF
few	TRBV19	TRBJ1-5	-	TGTGCCAGTAGTATAAAGGATCCCCAGCCCCAGCATTTT	CASSIKDPQPQHF
-	TRBV11-3	TRBJ2-3	-	TGTGCCAGCAGCTTGGGCACAGATACGCAGTATTTT	CASSLGTDTQYF
once	TRBV7-9	TRBJ2-5	-	TGTGCCAGCAGCCTTGGGGTGGAAACGGGGCGAGAGACCCAGTACTTC	CASSLGVETGRETQYF
-	TRBV27	TRBJ2-5	-	TGTGCCAGCAGTTACCAAGAGACCCAGTACTTC	CASSYQETQYF
-	TRBV19	TRBJ1-2	-	TGTGCCAGTAGTATGGCGGACGGGATAGGCTACACCTTC	CASSMADGIGYTF
-	TRBV7-2	TRBJ1-4	-	TGTGCCAGCAGCGCATCCCATCGGTACGAAAAACTGTTTTTT	CASSASHRYEKLFF
-	TRBV28	TRBJ1-2	TRBD1	TGTGCCAGCAGTGGGAGACAGGGCCTTCTCTATGGCTACACCTTC	CASSGRQGLLYGYTF
-	TRBV29-1	TRBJ1-3	-	TGCAGCGTCCCACAGCGACTGGGGGACACCATATATTTT	CSVPQRLGDTIYF
-	TRBV28	TRBJ2-6	-	TGTGCCAGCAGTCCTCCCGGCTCTGGGGCCAACGTCCTGACTTTC	CASSPPGSGANVLTF
once	TRBV7-2	TRBJ1-1	-	TGTGCCAGCAGCTTTGGTTGGCAAGGGAGGGAAGCTTTCTTT	CASSFGWQGREAFF
-	TRBV15	TRBJ2-7	-	TGTGCCACCAGCAGAGGATCAGGGACCGCCTACGAGCAGTACTTC	CATSRGSGTAYEQYF
-	TRBV4-1	TRBJ2-1	TRBD2	TGCGCCAGCAGCCAAGGACTAGCGGGAGATCGCTACAATGAGCAGTTCTTC	CASSQGLAGDRYNEQFF
-	TRBV2	TRBJ2-3	TRBD2	TGTGCCAGCACGGCTAGCGGGACAGATACGCAGTATTTT	CASTASGTDTQYF
-	TRBV6-5	TRBJ1-1	-	TGTGCCAGCAGTTACTCTATCGTGGGACTAACTGAAGCTTTCTTT	CASSYSIVGLTEAFF
-	TRBV5-1	TRBJ2-1	TRBD2	TGCGCCAGCAGCTTGGTGGTAGCGGGAGCGAGCTACAATGAGCAGTTCTTC	CASSLVVAGASYNEQFF
-	TRBV11-2	TRBJ2-7	-	TGTGCCAGCAGATCCGGACAAACCTACGAGCAGTACTTC	CASRSGQTYEQYF
once	TRBV25-1	TRBJ2-7	-	TGTGCCAGCAGTGAACAGGGAAGTACGAGGAAGTACTTC	CASSEQGSTRKYF
-	TRBV2	TRBJ1-2	TRBD1	TGTGCCAGCAGTGGGACAGGGGGCAACTATGGCTACACCTTC	CASSGTGGNYGYTF
few	TRBV30	TRBJ1-1	-	TGTGCCTGGAGTGTACGCAGGCCGAGTGAAGCTTTCTTT	CAWSVRRPSEAFF
-	TRBV9	TRBJ2-1	TRBD1	TGTGCCAGCAGCGAGTGGGGACAGGGCGCGATCAATGAGCAGTTCTTC	CASSEWGQGAINEQFF
-	TRBV15	TRBJ2-7	TRBD1	TGTGCCACCAGCAGAGGGACAGGGTCCTACGAGCAGTACTTC	CATSRGTGSYEQYF
-	TRBV15	TRBJ2-1	-	TGTGCCACCAGTAAAGGCTACAATGAGCAGTTCTTC	CATSKGYNEQFF
-	TRBV7-2	TRBJ1-3	-	TGTGCCAGTAGGGACCTAACCTCTGGAAACACCATATATTTT	CASRDLTSGNTIYF
-	TRBV9	TRBJ2-3	-	TGTGCCAGCAGCGTAGCTCTCTACACAGATACGCAGTATTTT	CASSVALYTDTQYF
-	TRBV6-5	TRBJ1-3	-	TGTGCCATCAGTGAAGAGGGGGATGGAAACACCATATATTTT	CAISEEGDGNTIYF
-	TRBV7-9	TRBJ2-7	TRBD2	TGTGCCAGCAGCTTCATAGGGGGACTAGCGGCGACCGAGCAGTACTTC	CASSFIGGLAATEQYF
-	TRBV15	TRBJ1-5	-	TGTGCCACCAGCAGAGACCGGACCGGTCAGCCCCAGCATTTT	CATSRDRTGQPQHF
-	TRBV6-5	TRBJ1-2	-	TGTGCCAGCAGGCCCTTTTTAAGGGGTGGCTACACCTTC	CASRPFLRGGYTF
-	TRBV29-1	TRBJ1-2	TRBD1	TGCAGCGTTGGGACGAGACAGGGGGGAGGCTACACCTTC	CSVGTRQGGGYTF
-	TRBV19	TRBJ2-3	TRBD2	TGTGCCAGTAGCCCGGGGACTAGCGGGACAGATACGCAGTATTTT	CASSPGTSGTDTQYF
-	TRBV5-8	TRBJ2-2	TRBD1	TGTGCCAGCAGCTCGGGACAGCTCTGGGACACCGGGGAGCTGTTTTTT	CASSSGQLWDTGELFF
-	TRBV5-1	TRBJ2-2	TRBD2	TGCGCCAGCCTACTTCTAGCGGGAGACAACACCGGGGAGCTGTTTTTT	CASLLLAGDNTGELFF
-	TRBV7-9	TRBJ2-5	TRBD1	TGTGCCAGCAGCCGAGTCCCGGGACAGGGGGCGAGCGAAGAGACCCAGTACTTC	CASSRVPGQGASEETQYF
-	TRBV28	TRBJ2-7	-	TGTGCCAGCAGTTTAGTAGGATACGAGCAGTACTTC	CASSLVGYEQYF
-	TRBV15	TRBJ2-7	TRBD1	TGTGCCACCAGCAGAGATACGGGACAGAAAGGTTTC	CATSRDTGQKGF
-	TRBV28	TRBJ1-4	-	TGTGCCAGCAGTGGACCGGTTAGTGTTGAAAAACTGTTTTTT	CASSGPVSVEKLFF
-	TRBV4-3	TRBJ2-3	-	TGCGCCAGCAGCCAAGACCCGGGGGCCGGGGGGACAGATACGCAGTATTTT	CASSQDPGAGGTDTQYF
-	TRBV5-8	TRBJ2-3	TRBD2	TGTGCCAGCAGCTTATGGGGTAGCGGGAGGACAGATACGCAGTATTTT	CASSLWGSGRTDTQYF
-	TRBV2	TRBJ1-6	-	TGTGCCAGCACCCTGGGGTGGCAGGGGTCGTTCAATTCACCCCTCCACTTT	CASTLGWQGSFNSPLHF
-	TRBV5-8	TRBJ2-7	TRBD2	TGTGCCAGCAGCCGGGGGGTTTGGGCCTACGAGCAGTACTTC	CASSRGVWAYEQYF